This TCR beta chain emerged from a study of T cell clones after liver transplantation. Study context: Post-transplant blood was tracked for graft-donor-reactive T cell clones identified in a pre-transplant mixed lymphocyte reaction. Until 12-24 months post-transplant, subjects got standard immunosuppression and no induction. Three of eight recipients were HCV-positive; others had non-autoimmune, non-viral indications.

Trimming stripped 6 bases from V and 4 bases from J, with 15 bases between. The CDR3 is 14 amino acids. Per germline, CDR1 SNHLY and CDR2 FYNNEI. Measured with immunoSEQ multiplex PCR; TCRdb has only the in-frame clones, and not every one. The sample lists approximately 75,000 clones; about 80% were seen once. Whole-study findings and limits: Graft donor-reactive T cells may have migrated into the graft rather than being deleted.

On this clone: Its antigen remains unknown.

The TCR sequence derives from a human patient who received a liver transplant. Some T cells may have originated in the graft donor. V and J are TRBV2 and TRBJ1-2; weak D call: TRBD1 (5 bases). The specimen comprised CD4+ T cells from blood, sampled 12 months after liver transplant. CDR3 DNA: TGTGCCAGCAGGGTGCCCGGGACCGGCTATGGCTACACCTTC. Translation gives CASRVPGTGYGYTF.